This is a list of T cell receptor beta chains from one sample in a study of cytomegalovirus exposure and HLA in healthy donors. TCRdb's table, derived via immunoSEQ multiplex PCR, lists solely in-frame clones and lacks some. Among 150,000 to 200,000 clones listed, 60% to 85% were seen once. Sequenced material: PBMCs. The receptor source for this set is a girl aged 10-17 years in good health and CMV-seropositive. Each CDR3 is given with its conserved first and last residue. D genes are given only for firm matches. Clone size is stated in some rows and not others, as once, few, many or a class when expanded.

D gene	V gene	J gene	clone size	CDR3 protein	CDR3 DNA
NA	TRBV11-3	TRBJ1-4	NA	CASRGQQGEKLFF	TGTGCCAGCAGGGGGCAGCAAGGGGAAAAACTGTTTTTT
NA	TRBV6-1	TRBJ1-5	NA	CASSEAPGPQHF	TGTGCCAGCAGTGAAGCCCCCGGGCCCCAGCATTTT
TRBD2	TRBV11-3	TRBJ2-1	few	CASSLGLAGDEQFF	TGTGCCAGCAGCTTAGGGCTAGCGGGGGACGAGCAGTTCTTC
NA	TRBV15	TRBJ1-6	NA	CATSGTPNSPLHF	TGTGCCACAAGTGGGACACCAAATTCACCCCTCCACTTT
TRBD1	TRBV11-2	TRBJ1-6	once	CASSEGGRSPLHF	TGTGCCAGCAGCGAAGGGGGCAGGTCACCCCTCCACTTT
NA	TRBV7-2	TRBJ1-1	NA	CASSLDSGRATEAFF	TGTGCCAGCAGCTTAGATTCGGGGAGAGCCACTGAAGCTTTCTTT
TRBD1	TRBV19	TRBJ1-6	NA	CASRTGTELSPLHF	TGTGCCAGTAGGACCGGGACAGAACTATCACCCCTCCACTTT
TRBD2	TRBV7-9	TRBJ2-4	NA	CASSSELAGKNIQYF	TGTGCCAGCAGCTCCGAACTAGCGGGAAAAAACATTCAGTACTTC
TRBD2	TRBV6-5	TRBJ2-1	NA	CASSYSPSGGNNEQFF	TGTGCCAGCAGTTACTCACCTAGCGGGGGCAACAATGAGCAGTTCTTC
NA	TRBV5-1	TRBJ2-7	NA	CASSSTGPRDYEQYF	TGCGCCAGCAGTTCGACAGGTCCTAGGGACTACGAGCAGTACTTC
TRBD1	TRBV15	TRBJ2-7	NA	CATSRPQGPSYEQYF	TGTGCCACCAGCAGACCACAGGGGCCCTCCTACGAGCAGTACTTC
TRBD2	TRBV11-2	TRBJ2-7	NA	CASTSWGGSYEQYF	TGTGCCAGCACCTCCTGGGGGGGCTCCTACGAGCAGTACTTC
TRBD2	TRBV5-4	TRBJ2-7	NA	CASSPGGSYEQYF	TGTGCCAGCAGCCCGGGAGGGTCCTACGAGCAGTACTTC
TRBD1	TRBV5-6	TRBJ2-7	NA	CASSTRTGQGISYEQYF	TGTGCCAGCAGCACGCGAACGGGACAGGGGATCTCGTACGAGCAGTACTTC
TRBD1	TRBV6-5	TRBJ2-5	NA	CASSYFDREGETQYF	TGTGCCAGCAGTTACTTCGACAGGGAAGGGGAGACCCAGTACTTC
NA	TRBV27	TRBJ1-2	few	CASNPRLGANYGYTF	TGTGCCAGCAACCCCCGTCTTGGAGCTAACTATGGCTACACCTTC
NA	TRBV29-1	TRBJ1-1	NA	CSAEGAGEFTEAFF	TGCAGCGCTGAAGGAGCAGGGGAATTTACTGAAGCTTTCTTT
NA	TRBV12-5	TRBJ1-6	once	CASGQGISPLHF	TGTGCTAGTGGTCAGGGGATCTCACCCCTCCACTTT
NA	TRBV6-1	TRBJ1-5	NA	CASRTGLVQPQHF	TGTGCCAGCAGAACAGGGTTGGTTCAGCCCCAGCATTTT
TRBD2	TRBV5-1	TRBJ2-3	NA	CASSSGLAGGVDTQYF	TGCGCCAGCAGCTCCGGACTAGCGGGGGGTGTAGATACGCAGTATTTT
NA	TRBV19	TRBJ1-4	NA	CASSMQALARANEKLFF	TGTGCCAGTAGTATGCAAGCTCTCGCGCGAGCAAATGAAAAACTGTTTTTT
NA	TRBV10-3	TRBJ2-7	NA	CAIGSSSDLREQYF	TGTGCCATCGGCTCCTCTAGCGACCTCAGGGAGCAGTACTTC